The clone carrying this T cell receptor beta chain was observed at least ten times. Its specificity is unknown. The sample originates from a study of Graves' ophthalmopathy and Graves' hyperthyroidism. Whole-study context: Being free of ophthalmopathy for 18 months of follow-up defined stable hyperthyroidism. Regarding the study as a whole: Blood contained most expanded thyroid clonotypes exceeding 0.001 frequency.

New diagnoses, under 2 months' duration, and ages 18 to 65 characterized the hyperthyroidism patients. Patients were left out if they had other autoimmune diseases, uncontrolled infections, pregnancy or lactation. Amplification targeted the TCR beta CDR3 regions, with RNA transcripts as the source material. Scientists carried out first-round RT-PCR using HTBI primers and then a second-round multiplex PCR. TCRdb re-called the multiplex PCR reads with MiXCR, one entry per CDR3 protein. This sample has around 1,000,000 distinct CDR3 sequences; less than 45% occur once, and the top ten carry approximately 12%. This CDR3 is built from 13 residues. V was trimmed by 4 bases and J by 3 bases, leaving 10 bases between them. CDR1 is SGHVS and CDR2 is FQNEAQ in the germline V gene.

This sequence joins TRBV7-8 and TRBJ2-7; TRBD2 might be the D (5 bases). The sequence was obtained from an adult man with Graves' hyperthyroidism. Specimen: peripheral blood or thyroid tissue (not recorded which). CDR3 in amino acids: CASSSREHYEQYF. The CDR3 DNA follows: TGTGCCAGCAGCTCCCGGGAACACTACGAGCAGTACTTC.